Below are 15 T cell receptor beta chains sequenced from a single sample in a study of a mutant IDH1 vaccine in newly diagnosed glioma (dated by TCRdb to 2020 to 2022). Antigen specificity for these receptors is unknown. The time point label of this sample denotes: week 5, during vaccination. Each vaccine dose was 300 ug of a 20-mer mutant IDH1 peptide in Montanide, given subcutaneously with topical imiquimod. Preparation of the library involved the immunoSEQ multiplex PCR assay. TCRdb re-hosts the immuneACCESS table, in-frame sequences only. Its copies lack some clones; in the studies checked, an unresolved V gene accounts for under half of them, and the cause for the rest is not known. The sample includes tens of thousands of clones, with about three quarters observed a single time. The ten largest make up about 5.2% of the sample. The material was PBMCs, obtained from a glioma patient whose treatment included an IDH1 peptide vaccine. These receptors all come from a man aged 50 or older with glioma.

The gene calls are TRBV9 and TRBJ1-5; D gene uncertain. This CDR3 is 15 amino acids long. Germline CDR1 and CDR2: SGDLS and YYNGEE. With 3 bases removed from V and 1 base from J, the gap between germline ends came to 11 bases. This chain's CDR3 is CASSEFDRSNQPQHF. As DNA, the CDR3 is TGTGCCAGCAGCGAGTTTGACCGCAGCAATCAGCCCCAGCATTTT.

The genes are TRBV5-1 and TRBJ1-4, with 9 positions matching TRBD1. The CDR3 is 14 residues long. With V trimmed by 1 base and J by 8 bases, 3 bases remained unmatched. The germline V gene has CDR1 SGHRS and CDR2 YFSETQ. The DNA of the CDR3 is TGCGCCAGCAGCTTGACCGACAGGGGGGAAAAACTGTTTTTT. This gives the protein CASSLTDRGEKLFF.

The chain recombines TRBV6-4 with TRBJ2-1; 8 bases align to TRBD1. There are 13 residues in the CDR3. V shed 4 bases, J shed 9 bases, and the junction held 5 bases outside the gene matches. CDR1 is MRHNA, CDR2 SNTAGT, per germline. CDR3 region: CASSGQGAGEQFF. CDR3 DNA: TGTGCCAGCAGTGGCCAGGGGGCTGGTGAGCAGTTCTTC.

The V and J genes are TRBV5-1 and TRBJ2-7, with no clear D. Trimming took off 0 bases at V and 1 base at J, with 11 bases between the two ends. CDR1 and CDR2 from the germline V gene are SGHRS and YFSETQ. The CDR3 sequence is 15 residues long. CDR3 in DNA: TGCGCCAGCAGCTTGGCTGGCGGTGGGTCCTACGAGCAGTACTTC. Protein: CASSLAGGGSYEQYF.

This clone was counted a single time. The chain carries TRBV25-1 and TRBJ2-7; D not resolved. CDR3 size: 14 residues. Trimming left V 1 base short and J 1 base short, with 8 bases between. CDR1 is MGHDK, CDR2 SYGVNS, per germline. The CDR3 is CASSEWADSYEQYF. The DNA for the CDR3 is TGTGCCAGCAGTGAATGGGCAGATTCCTACGAGCAGTACTTC.

V usage is TRBV6-5 and J usage is TRBJ2-1; 10 nucleotides align to TRBD2. CDR1 is MNHEY and CDR2 is SVGAGI in the germline V gene. CDR3 size: 15 residues. V lost 4 bases and J lost 5; bases outside the gene matches: 5. The CDR3 sequence is CASSSSSGGDNEQFF. The CDR3 nucleotides are TGTGCCAGCAGTTCTTCTAGCGGGGGAGACAATGAGCAGTTCTTC.

With respect to this clone: The same CDR3 can be traced to other DNA sequences in this sample. This rearrangement joins TRBV27 to TRBJ1-1, with D possibly matching TRBD1 (5 bases). CDR1 and CDR2 (germline): MNHEY, SMNVEV (reference sequence). The V gene lost 2 bases and the J gene lost 0 bases, with 7 bases spanning the gap. CDR3 size: 14 residues. CDR3 DNA: TGTGCCAGCAGTTTACAGGGTATGAACACTGAAGCTTTCTTT. Translating it yields CASSLQGMNTEAFF.

The chain has TRBV25-1 and TRBJ1-2; no clear D gene. Trimming shortened V by 5 bases and J by 1 base, and 5 bases separated the two germline ends. The germline gives CDR1 MGHDK, CDR2 SYGVNS. The CDR3 runs 12 residues. The CDR3 coding sequence is TGTGCCAGCAGTCCCGGTAACTATGGCTACACCTTC. The encoded protein is CASSPGNYGYTF.

The CDR3 loop is CASSTAGTGWGETQYF. CDR3 bases: TGTGCCAGTAGTACTGCCGGGACAGGGTGGGGAGAGACCCAGTACTTC. J is TRBJ2-5 and V is TRBV19; 9 nucleotides line up with TRBD1. The CDR3 is 16 amino acids. V was pared by 4 bases and J by 4 bases, with 10 bases of the junction left unmatched. Germline assignment: CDR1 LNHDA and CDR2 SQIVND (reference sequence).

This chain links TRBV29-1 with TRBJ2-5; D unresolved. Per germline, CDR1 SQVTM and CDR2 ANQGSEA. This CDR3 is built from 12 residues. With 4 bases removed from V and 5 bases from J, the gap between germline ends came to 11 bases. The CDR3 nucleotides are TGCAGCGTTGTGGCCGATTGGGAGACCCAGTACTTC. This gives the protein CSVVADWETQYF.

This clone was observed once. The chain joins TRBV2 to TRBJ1-6; perhaps TRBD1 as D (5 bases). The CDR3 is 11 amino acids. Germline V gene sequence: CDR1 SNHLY, CDR2 FYNNEI. Trimming cost V 5 bases and J 10 bases, with 6 bases left between them. This CDR3 is CASSNRSPLHF. CDR3 DNA sequence: TGTGCCAGCAGTAACAGGTCACCCCTCCACTTT.

The chain recombines TRBV6-1 with TRBJ1-1; D is unclear. In germline, CDR1 is MNHNS, CDR2 SASEGT. Between the trimmed V and J ends, which lost 8 bases and 0 bases, there was a span of 13 bases. The CDR3 is 14 residues long. The CDR3 nucleotides are TGTGCCAGCTGGCGCGGGAGGATGAACACTGAAGCTTTCTTT. Amino acids: CASWRGRMNTEAFF.

This clone occurred once. V is TRBV18 and J is TRBJ2-5; D unclear. Trimming took off 4 bases at V and 5 bases at J, with 14 bases between the two ends. This CDR3 comprises 14 residues. CDR1 KGHSH and CDR2 LQKENI come from the germline V gene. The CDR3 spells CASSLEIGWETQYF. The DNA of the CDR3 is TGTGCCAGCTCACTTGAGATTGGGTGGGAGACCCAGTACTTC.

The chain recombines TRBV7-9 with TRBJ2-7; D may correspond to TRBD1 or TRBD2 (5 bases each). Germline CDR1 SEHNR, CDR2 FQNEAQ (reference sequence). Trimming removed 2 bases from V and 2 bases from J, with 10 bases in between. The CDR3 consists of 14 residues. CDR3 sequence: CASSLTGPTYEQYF. The CDR3 region has the DNA TGTGCCAGCAGCTTAACGGGGCCTACCTACGAGCAGTACTTC.

The chain combines TRBV7-2 with TRBJ2-2; 10 bases are a match to TRBD2. CDR1 is SGHTA and CDR2 is FQGNSA in the germline V gene. The V gene end was trimmed by 5 bases and the J gene end by 7 bases; junction bases not matched to a gene: 7. There are 15 residues in the CDR3. This chain's CDR3 is CASSPIAGGGGELFF. In DNA, the CDR3 is TGTGCCAGCAGCCCCATAGCGGGGGGTGGCGGGGAGCTGTTTTTT.